Listed below are T cell receptor beta chains from one sample, sequenced in a study of cytomegalovirus exposure and HLA in healthy donors. TCRdb's copy holds only in-frame clones and misses some; the assay was immunoSEQ multiplex PCR. This table holds about 160,000 clones, around nine tenths found once. The sequenced sample consisted of PBMCs. Receptor source: a woman younger than 45 in good health and CMV-seronegative. Both conserved end residues are part of each CDR3. The order of the fields is clone size, CDR3 length, J gene, D gene, V gene, CDR3 DNA, CDR3 protein. The D gene is left open where the match is weak. The listing skips clone size in some rows; elsewhere it reads once, few, many or a size class.

once 15 TRBJ2-3 - TRBV4-3 TGCGCCAGCAGCCAAGATCAAAGGGGAACAGATACGCAGTATTTT CASSQDQRGTDTQYF
- 14 TRBJ2-5 - TRBV7-2 TGTGCCAGCAGCCCGCCTGGCCCTCAAGAGACCCAGTACTTC CASSPPGPQETQYF
- 13 TRBJ1-2 - TRBV28 TGTGCCAGCAATACTCTAACTAACTATGGCTACACCTTC CASNTLTNYGYTF
- 16 TRBJ1-1 - TRBV5-6 TGTGCCAGCAGCTTGAGGGGTGGGCGGATGAACACTGAAGCTTTCTTT CASSLRGGRMNTEAFF
- 15 TRBJ1-1 - TRBV6-5 TGTGCCAGCAGTTACGGAACAGTTTTGAACACTGAAGCTTTCTTT CASSYGTVLNTEAFF
- 14 TRBJ2-5 TRBD2 TRBV9 TGTGCCAGCACCTACGGGGCGGGGGTTGAGACCCAGTACTTC CASTYGAGVETQYF
- 18 TRBJ1-4 TRBD1 TRBV5-1 TGCGCCAGCAGCTCGAAGTGGCAGGGGGCAGTTGGGGATGAAAAACTGTTTTTT CASSSKWQGAVGDEKLFF
- 15 TRBJ2-7 TRBD2 TRBV9 TGTGCCAGCAGCCTTTGGGCGGGAGGGCCGAGCGAGCAGTACTTC CASSLWAGGPSEQYF
- 11 TRBJ1-1 - TRBV2 TGTGCCAGCAGAACGACAGTTGAAGCTTTCTTT CASRTTVEAFF
- 15 TRBJ2-7 - TRBV6-1 TGTGCCAGCAGGGTACGGTTAGCGGTGTCCTACGAGCAGTGCTTC CASRVRLAVSYEQCF
once 15 TRBJ1-1 TRBD1 TRBV9 TGTGCCAGCAGCTACCGGGACAGTGTTTACACTGAAGCTTTCTTT CASSYRDSVYTEAFF
- 13 TRBJ2-3 - TRBV5-1 TGTGCCAGCGGCGACACTAGCACAGATACGCAGTATTTT CASGDTSTDTQYF
- 13 TRBJ2-1 - TRBV4-3 TGCGCCAGCAGCCTCCCTTCGGGAAATGAGCAGTTCTTC CASSLPSGNEQFF
- 14 TRBJ1-4 - TRBV2 TGTGCCAGCAAGCCAGGGGCAGGTAATGAAAAACTGTTTTTT CASKPGAGNEKLFF
- 14 TRBJ1-3 - TRBV4-3 TGCGCCAGCGCGGACACGAGCTCTGGAAACACCATATATTTT CASADTSSGNTIYF
- 14 TRBJ2-7 TRBD1 TRBV29-1 TGCAGCGCCGCAGGACAGGGTGGAAGCTACGAGCAGTACTTC CSAAGQGGSYEQYF
- 13 TRBJ2-7 - TRBV19 TGTGCCAGTAGTATCCAAAGGGGCTACGAGCAGTACTTC CASSIQRGYEQYF
- 14 TRBJ1-2 TRBD1 TRBV5-1 TGCGCCAGCAGCTCTCTCGACAGGGGGGGAAGCTACACCTTC CASSSLDRGGSYTF
once 15 TRBJ1-5 - TRBV2 TGTGCCAGCAGTGGGGGGCAGGGCCGCAATCAGCCCCAGCATTTT CASSGGQGRNQPQHF
once 14 TRBJ2-2 - TRBV5-1 TGCGCCAGCAGCTTCGGACAGAACACCGGGGAGCTGTTTTTT CASSFGQNTGELFF
- 15 TRBJ1-2 TRBD1 TRBV4-1 TGCGCCAGCAGCCAGCTGGACAGGGGGGCCTATGGCTACACCTTC CASSQLDRGAYGYTF
- 10 TRBJ1-5 - TRBV2 TGTGCCAGCGGGGGGCAGCCCCAGCATTTT CASGGQPQHF
- 15 TRBJ2-1 - TRBV9 TGTGCCAGCGGGGCATGGGGAGGAGCCTACAATGAGCAGTTCTTC CASGAWGGAYNEQFF
- 15 TRBJ1-4 - TRBV7-9 TGTGCCAGCAGCTCCCGCTACGGGGACACCGAAAAACTGTTTTTT CASSSRYGDTEKLFF
- 14 TRBJ1-3 - TRBV7-9 TGTGCCAGCAGCTATTCCGGCTCTGGAAACACCATATATTTT CASSYSGSGNTIYF
- 18 TRBJ2-3 TRBD2 TRBV9 TGTGCCAGCAGCTCCCATAGCGGGGGGGCAAATCCCGCAGATACGCAGTATTTT CASSSHSGGANPADTQYF
- 14 TRBJ2-3 TRBD2 TRBV19 TGTGCCAGTAGAAGCGGGGGGGCAGGGGATACGCAGTATTTT CASRSGGAGDTQYF
- 14 TRBJ1-3 - TRBV4-3 TGCGCCAGCAGCCGGCAACAGGCCCGGGACACCATATATTTT CASSRQQARDTIYF
- 15 TRBJ2-7 TRBD1 TRBV2 TGTGCCAGCAGTCTCGGACAGGGATCTTCCTACGAGCAGTACTTC CASSLGQGSSYEQYF
- 17 TRBJ2-7 TRBD1 TRBV28 TGTGCCAGCAGTTTATGGGGCGGGGACAGGATCGCCTACGAGCAGTACTTC CASSLWGGDRIAYEQYF
- 14 TRBJ2-2 TRBD2 TRBV30 TGTGCCTGGAGTGTACTAGCGGGAGTTGGCGAGCTGTTTTTT CAWSVLAGVGELFF
- 13 TRBJ2-3 - TRBV9 TGTGCCAGCAGCGTCCGACACACAGATACGCAGTATTTT CASSVRHTDTQYF
- 16 TRBJ2-2 TRBD2 TRBV5-1 TGCGCCAGCCCGACTAGCGGGAGGCCACAAACCGGGGAGCTGTTTTTT CASPTSGRPQTGELFF
- 16 TRBJ2-1 TRBD1 TRBV5-4 TGTGCCAGCAGCTTGCTCCTGGACAGGGGGCGAAATGAGCAGTTCTTC CASSLLLDRGRNEQFF
- 18 TRBJ2-7 TRBD2 TRBV5-1 TGCGCCAGCAGCGCGGGGGGACTAGCGGGAGGTTGGGGGTCCGAGCAGTACTTC CASSAGGLAGGWGSEQYF